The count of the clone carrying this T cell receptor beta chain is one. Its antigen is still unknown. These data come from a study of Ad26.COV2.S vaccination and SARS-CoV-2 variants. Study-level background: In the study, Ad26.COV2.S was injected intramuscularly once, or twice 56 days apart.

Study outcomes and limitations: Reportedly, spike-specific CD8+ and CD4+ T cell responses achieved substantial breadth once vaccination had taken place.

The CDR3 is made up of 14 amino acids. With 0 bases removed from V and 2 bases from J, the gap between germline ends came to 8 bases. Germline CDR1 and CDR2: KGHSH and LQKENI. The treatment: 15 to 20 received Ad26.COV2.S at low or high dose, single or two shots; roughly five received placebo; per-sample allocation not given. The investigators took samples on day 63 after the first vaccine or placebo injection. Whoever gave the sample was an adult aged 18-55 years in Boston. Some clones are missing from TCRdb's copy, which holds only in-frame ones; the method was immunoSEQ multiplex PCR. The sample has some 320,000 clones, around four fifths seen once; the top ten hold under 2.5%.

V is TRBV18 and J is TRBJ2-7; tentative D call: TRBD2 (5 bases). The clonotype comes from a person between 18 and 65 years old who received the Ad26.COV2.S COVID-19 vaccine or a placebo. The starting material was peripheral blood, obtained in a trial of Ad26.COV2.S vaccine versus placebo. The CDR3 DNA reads TGTGCCAGCTCACCACCGAGCGGTCCCTACGAGCAGTACTTC. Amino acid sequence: CASSPPSGPYEQYF.